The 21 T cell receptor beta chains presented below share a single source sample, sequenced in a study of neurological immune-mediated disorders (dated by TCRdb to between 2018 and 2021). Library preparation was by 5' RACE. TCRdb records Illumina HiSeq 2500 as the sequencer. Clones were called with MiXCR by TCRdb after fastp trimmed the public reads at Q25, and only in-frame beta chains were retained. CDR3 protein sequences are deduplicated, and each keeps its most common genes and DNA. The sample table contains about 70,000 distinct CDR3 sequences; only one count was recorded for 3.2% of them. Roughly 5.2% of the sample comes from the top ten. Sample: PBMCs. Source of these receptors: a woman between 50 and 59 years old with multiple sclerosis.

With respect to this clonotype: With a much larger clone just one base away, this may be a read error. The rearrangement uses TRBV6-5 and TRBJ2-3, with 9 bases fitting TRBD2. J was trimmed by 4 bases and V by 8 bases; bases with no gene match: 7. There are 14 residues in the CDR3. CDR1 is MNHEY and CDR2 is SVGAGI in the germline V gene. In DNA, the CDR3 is TGTGCCAGCCAGCGGGGGGCCCACCCAGATACGCAGTATTTT. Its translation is CASQRGAHPDTQYF.

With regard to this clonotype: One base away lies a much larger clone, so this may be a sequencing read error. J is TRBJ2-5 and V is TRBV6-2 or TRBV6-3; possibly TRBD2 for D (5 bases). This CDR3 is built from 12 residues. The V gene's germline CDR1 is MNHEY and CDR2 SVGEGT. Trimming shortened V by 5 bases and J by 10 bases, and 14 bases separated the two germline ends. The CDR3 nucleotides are TGTGCCAGCAGTAGGGCCTACGGGGACCAGTACTTC. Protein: CASSRAYGDQYF.

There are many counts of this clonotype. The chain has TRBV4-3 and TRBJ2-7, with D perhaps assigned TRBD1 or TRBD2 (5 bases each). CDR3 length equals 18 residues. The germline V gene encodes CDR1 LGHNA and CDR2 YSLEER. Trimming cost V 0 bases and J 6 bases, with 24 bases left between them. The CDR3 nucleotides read TGCGCCAGCAGCCAAGAACCTTTTTTTTGGGGGAGTTATCCCGAGCAGTACTTC. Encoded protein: CASSQEPFFWGSYPEQYF.

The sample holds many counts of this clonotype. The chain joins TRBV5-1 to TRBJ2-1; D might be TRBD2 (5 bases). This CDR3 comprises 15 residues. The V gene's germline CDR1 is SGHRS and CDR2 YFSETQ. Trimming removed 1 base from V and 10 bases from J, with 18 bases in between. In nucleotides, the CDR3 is TGCGCCAGCAGCTTGTCGGCCCGGGGAGAACGGGAGCAGTTCTTC. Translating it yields CASSLSARGEREQFF.

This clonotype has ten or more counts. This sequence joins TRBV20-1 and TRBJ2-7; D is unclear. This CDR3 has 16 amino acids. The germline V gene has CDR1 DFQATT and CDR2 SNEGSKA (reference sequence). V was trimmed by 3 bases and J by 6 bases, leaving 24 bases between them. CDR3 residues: CSASQQNPIALREQYF. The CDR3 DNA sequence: TGCAGTGCTAGTCAGCAGAACCCCATCGCTTTGCGCGAGCAGTACTTC.

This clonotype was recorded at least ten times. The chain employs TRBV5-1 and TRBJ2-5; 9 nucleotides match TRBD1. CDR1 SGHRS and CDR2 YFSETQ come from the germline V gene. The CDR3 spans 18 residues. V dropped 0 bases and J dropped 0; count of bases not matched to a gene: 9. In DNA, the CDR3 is TGCGCCAGCAGCTTGGGTCTCCGGGACAGGGTGTACCAAGAGACCCAGTACTTC. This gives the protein CASSLGLRDRVYQETQYF.

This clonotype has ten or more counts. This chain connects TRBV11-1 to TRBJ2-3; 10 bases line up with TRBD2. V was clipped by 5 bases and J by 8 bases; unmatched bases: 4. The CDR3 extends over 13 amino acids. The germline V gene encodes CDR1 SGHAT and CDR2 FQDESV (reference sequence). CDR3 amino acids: CASSGTSVGTQYF. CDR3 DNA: TGTGCCAGCAGCGGGACTAGCGTGGGTACGCAGTATTTT.

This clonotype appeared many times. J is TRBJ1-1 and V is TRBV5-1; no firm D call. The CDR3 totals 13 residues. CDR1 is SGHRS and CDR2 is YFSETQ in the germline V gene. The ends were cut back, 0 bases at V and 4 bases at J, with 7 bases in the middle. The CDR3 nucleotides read TGCGCCAGCAGCTTGGGATCTCGCACTGAAGCTTTCTTT. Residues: CASSLGSRTEAFF. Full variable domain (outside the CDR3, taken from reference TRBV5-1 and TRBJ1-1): KAGVTQTPRYLIKTRGQQVTLSCSPISGHRSVSWYQQTPGQGLQFLFEYFSETQRNKGNFPGRFSGRQFSNSRSEMNVSTLELGDSALYLCASSLGSRTEAFFGQGTRLTVV.

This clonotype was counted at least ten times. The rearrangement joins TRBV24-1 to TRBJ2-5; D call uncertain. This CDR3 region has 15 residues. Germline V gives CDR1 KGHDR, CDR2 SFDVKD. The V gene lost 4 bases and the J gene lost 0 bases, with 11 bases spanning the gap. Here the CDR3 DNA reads TGTGCCACCAGTGAAACAGATCCGTACCAAGAGACCCAGTACTTC. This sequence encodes CATSETDPYQETQYF.

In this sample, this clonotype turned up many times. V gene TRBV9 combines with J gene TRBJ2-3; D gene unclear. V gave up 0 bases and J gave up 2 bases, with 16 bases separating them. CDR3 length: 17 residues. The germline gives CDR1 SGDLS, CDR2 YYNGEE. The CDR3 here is CASSVVSADATTDTQYF. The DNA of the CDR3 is TGTGCCAGCAGCGTAGTCTCCGCAGACGCCACCACAGATACGCAGTATTTT.

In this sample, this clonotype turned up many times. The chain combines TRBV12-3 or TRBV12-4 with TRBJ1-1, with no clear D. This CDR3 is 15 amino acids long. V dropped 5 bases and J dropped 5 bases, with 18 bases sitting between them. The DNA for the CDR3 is TGTGCCAGCAGTACTGCCCCGGGGAGGGTTACTGAAGCTTTCTTT. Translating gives CASSTAPGRVTEAFF.

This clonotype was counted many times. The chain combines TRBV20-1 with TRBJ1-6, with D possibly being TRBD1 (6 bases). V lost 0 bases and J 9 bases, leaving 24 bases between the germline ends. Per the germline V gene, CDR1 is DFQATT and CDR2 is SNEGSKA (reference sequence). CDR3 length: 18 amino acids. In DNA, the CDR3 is TGCAGTGCTAGAGATCCACTGGTTGCACGAGGGGGAGGTTCACCCCTCCACTTT. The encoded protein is CSARDPLVARGGGSPLHF.

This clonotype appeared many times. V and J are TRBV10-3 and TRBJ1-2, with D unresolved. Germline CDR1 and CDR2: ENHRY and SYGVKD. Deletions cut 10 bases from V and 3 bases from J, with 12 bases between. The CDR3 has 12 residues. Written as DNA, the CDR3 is TGTGCCACCCGCGCGGCAGACTATGGCTACACCTTC. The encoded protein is CATRAADYGYTF.

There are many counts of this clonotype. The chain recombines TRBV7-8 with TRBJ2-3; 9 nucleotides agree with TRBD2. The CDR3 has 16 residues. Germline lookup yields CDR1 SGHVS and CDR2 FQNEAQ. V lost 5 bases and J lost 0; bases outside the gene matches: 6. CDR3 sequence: CASSRREGSSTDTQYF. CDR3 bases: TGTGCCAGCAGCAGGCGGGAGGGGTCTAGCACAGATACGCAGTATTTT.

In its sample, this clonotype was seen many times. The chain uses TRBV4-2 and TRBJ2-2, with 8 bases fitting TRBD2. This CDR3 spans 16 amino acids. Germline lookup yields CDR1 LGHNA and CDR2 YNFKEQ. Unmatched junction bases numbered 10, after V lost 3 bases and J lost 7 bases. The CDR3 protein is CASSQTAGGRIGELFF. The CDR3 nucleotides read TGTGCCAGCAGCCAGACTGCGGGGGGCCGTATCGGGGAGCTGTTTTTT.

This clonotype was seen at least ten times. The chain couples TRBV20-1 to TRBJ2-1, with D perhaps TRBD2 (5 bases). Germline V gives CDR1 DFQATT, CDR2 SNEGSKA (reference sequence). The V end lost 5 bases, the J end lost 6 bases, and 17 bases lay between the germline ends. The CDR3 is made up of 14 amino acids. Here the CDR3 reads CSAPPASGGNEQFF. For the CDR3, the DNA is TGCAGTGCTCCACCGGCATCTGGAGGCAATGAGCAGTTCTTC.

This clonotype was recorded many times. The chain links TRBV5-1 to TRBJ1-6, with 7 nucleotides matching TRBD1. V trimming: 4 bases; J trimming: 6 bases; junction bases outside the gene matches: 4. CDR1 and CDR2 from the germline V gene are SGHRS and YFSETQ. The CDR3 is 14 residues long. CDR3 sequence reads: CASSVGQPNSPLHF. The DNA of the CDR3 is TGCGCCAGCAGCGTGGGACAGCCTAATTCACCCCTCCACTTT. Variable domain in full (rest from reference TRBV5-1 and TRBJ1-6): KAGVTQTPRYLIKTRGQQVTLSCSPISGHRSVSWYQQTPGQGLQFLFEYFSETQRNKGNFPGRFSGRQFSNSRSEMNVSTLELGDSALYLCASSVGQPNSPLHFGNGTRLTVT.

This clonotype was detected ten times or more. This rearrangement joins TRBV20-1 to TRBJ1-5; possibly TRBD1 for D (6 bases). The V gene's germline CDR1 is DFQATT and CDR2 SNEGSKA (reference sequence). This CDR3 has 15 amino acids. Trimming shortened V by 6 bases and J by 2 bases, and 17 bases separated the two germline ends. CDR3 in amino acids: CSATDRRIGNQPQHF. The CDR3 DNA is TGCAGTGCCACCGACAGGAGAATTGGCAATCAGCCCCAGCATTTT.

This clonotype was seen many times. CDR3 residues: CASSQGGGTDTRAFF. Here the CDR3 DNA reads TGTGCCAGCAGCCAAGGGGGGGGGACAGACACTCGAGCTTTCTTT. The chain has TRBV3-1 and TRBJ1-1; 7 positions match TRBD1. The length of the CDR3 is 15 residues. Germline V gene data show CDR1 as LGHDT and CDR2 as YNNKEL (reference sequence). V lost 1 base, J lost 10 bases, and 12 bases stayed unmatched.

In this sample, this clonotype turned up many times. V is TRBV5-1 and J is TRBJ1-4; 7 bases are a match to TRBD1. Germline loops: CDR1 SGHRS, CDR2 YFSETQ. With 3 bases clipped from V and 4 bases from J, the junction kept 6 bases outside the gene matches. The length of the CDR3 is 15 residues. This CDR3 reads CASSSWTGSNEKLFF. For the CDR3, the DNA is TGCGCCAGCAGCTCCTGGACAGGAAGTAATGAAAAACTGTTTTTT.

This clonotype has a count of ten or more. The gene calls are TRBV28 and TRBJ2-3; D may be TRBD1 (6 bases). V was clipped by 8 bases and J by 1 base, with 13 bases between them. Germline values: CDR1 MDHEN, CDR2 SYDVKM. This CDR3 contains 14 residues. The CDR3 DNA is TGTGCCAGCGTTAGGTGGGGGCGCACAGATACGCAGTATTTT. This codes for CASVRWGRTDTQYF. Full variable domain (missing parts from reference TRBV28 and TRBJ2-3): DVKVTQSSRYLVKRTGEKVFLECVQDMDHENMFWYRQDPGLGLRLIYFSYDVKMKEKGDIPEGYSVSREKKERFSLILESASTNQTSMYLCASVRWGRTDTQYFGPGTRLTVL.